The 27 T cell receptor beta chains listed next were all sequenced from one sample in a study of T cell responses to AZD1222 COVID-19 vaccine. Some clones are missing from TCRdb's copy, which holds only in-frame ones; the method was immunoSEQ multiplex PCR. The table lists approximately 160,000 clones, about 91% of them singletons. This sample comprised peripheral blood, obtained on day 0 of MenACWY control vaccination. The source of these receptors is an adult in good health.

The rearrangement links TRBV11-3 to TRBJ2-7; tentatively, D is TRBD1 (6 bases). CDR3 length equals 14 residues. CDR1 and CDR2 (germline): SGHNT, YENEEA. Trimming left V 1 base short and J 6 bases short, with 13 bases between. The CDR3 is CASSLGQGISEQYF. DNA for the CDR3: TGTGCCAGCAGCTTAGGGCAGGGGATCTCCGAGCAGTACTTC.

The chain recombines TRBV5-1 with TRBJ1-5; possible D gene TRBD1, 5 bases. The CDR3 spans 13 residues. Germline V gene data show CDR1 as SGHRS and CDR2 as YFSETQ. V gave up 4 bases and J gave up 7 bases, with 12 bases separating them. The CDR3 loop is CASSGMGEQPQHF. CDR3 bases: TGCGCCAGCAGCGGTATGGGGGAACAGCCCCAGCATTTT.

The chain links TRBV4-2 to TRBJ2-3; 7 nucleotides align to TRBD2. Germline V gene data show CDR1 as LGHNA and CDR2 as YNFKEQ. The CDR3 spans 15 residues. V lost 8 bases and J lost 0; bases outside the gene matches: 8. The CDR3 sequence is CASSGSGTSTDTQYF. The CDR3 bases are TGTGCCAGCTCTGGAAGCGGGACCAGCACAGATACGCAGTATTTT.

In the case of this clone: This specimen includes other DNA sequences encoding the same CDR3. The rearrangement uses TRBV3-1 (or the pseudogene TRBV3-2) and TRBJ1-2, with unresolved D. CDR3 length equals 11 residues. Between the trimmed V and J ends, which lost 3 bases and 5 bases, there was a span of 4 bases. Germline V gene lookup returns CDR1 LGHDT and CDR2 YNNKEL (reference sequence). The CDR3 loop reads CASSQGYGYTF. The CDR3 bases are TGTGCCAGCAGCCAGGGATATGGCTACACCTTC.

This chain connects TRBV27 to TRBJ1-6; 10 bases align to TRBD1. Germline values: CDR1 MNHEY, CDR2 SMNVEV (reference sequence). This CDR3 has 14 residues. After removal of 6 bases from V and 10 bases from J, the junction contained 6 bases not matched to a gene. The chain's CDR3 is CASRWTGGSSPLHF. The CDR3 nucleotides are TGTGCCAGCAGGTGGACAGGGGGTAGCTCACCCCTCCACTTT.

CDR3 amino acids: CASSPMPRRERPGELFF. In DNA form, the CDR3 reads TGTGCCAGCAGCCCGATGCCCCGGCGGGAGAGACCCGGGGAGCTGTTTTTT. The J gene is TRBJ2-2, the V gene TRBV7-3; 7 nucleotides match TRBD2. CDR1 and CDR2 (germline): SGHTA, FQGTGA. The CDR3 totals 17 residues. V was clipped by 5 bases and J by 6 bases; unmatched bases: 15.

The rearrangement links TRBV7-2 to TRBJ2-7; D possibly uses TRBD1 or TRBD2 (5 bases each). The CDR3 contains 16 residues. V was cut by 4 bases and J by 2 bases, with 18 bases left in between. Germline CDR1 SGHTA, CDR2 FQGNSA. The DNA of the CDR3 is TGTGCCAGCAGCTCCAGCACCGGGACGGGGACCTACGAGCAGTACTTC. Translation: CASSSSTGTGTYEQYF. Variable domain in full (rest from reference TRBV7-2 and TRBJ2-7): GAGVSQSPSNKVTEKGKDVELRCDPISGHTALYWYRQSLGQGLEFLIYFQGNSAPDKSGLPSDRFSAERTGGSVSTLTIQRTQQEDSAVYLCASSSSTGTGTYEQYFGPGTRLTVT.

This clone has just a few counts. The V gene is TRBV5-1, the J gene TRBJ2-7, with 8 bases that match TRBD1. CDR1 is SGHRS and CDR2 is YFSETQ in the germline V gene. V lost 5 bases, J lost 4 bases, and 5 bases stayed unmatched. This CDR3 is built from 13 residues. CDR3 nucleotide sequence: TGCGCCAGCAGACGGGACAGGAATTACGAGCAGTACTTC. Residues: CASRRDRNYEQYF.

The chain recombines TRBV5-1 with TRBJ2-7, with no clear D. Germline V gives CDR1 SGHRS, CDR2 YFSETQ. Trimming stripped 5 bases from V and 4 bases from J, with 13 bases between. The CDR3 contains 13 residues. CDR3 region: CASRWPSWYEQYF. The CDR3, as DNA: TGCGCCAGCAGATGGCCCTCGTGGTACGAGCAGTACTTC.

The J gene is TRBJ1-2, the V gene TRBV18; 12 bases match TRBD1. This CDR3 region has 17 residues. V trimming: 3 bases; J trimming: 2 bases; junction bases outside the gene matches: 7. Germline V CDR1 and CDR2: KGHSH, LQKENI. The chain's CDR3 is CASSPPGQGARNYGYTF. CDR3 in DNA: TGTGCCAGCTCACCCCCGGGACAGGGGGCGCGGAACTATGGCTACACCTTC.

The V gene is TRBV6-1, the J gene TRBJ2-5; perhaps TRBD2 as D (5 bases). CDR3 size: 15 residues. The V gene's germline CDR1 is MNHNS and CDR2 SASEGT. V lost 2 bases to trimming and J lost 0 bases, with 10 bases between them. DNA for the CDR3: TGTGCCAGCAGTGAATATGGGGAGAACCAAGAGACCCAGTACTTC. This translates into CASSEYGENQETQYF.

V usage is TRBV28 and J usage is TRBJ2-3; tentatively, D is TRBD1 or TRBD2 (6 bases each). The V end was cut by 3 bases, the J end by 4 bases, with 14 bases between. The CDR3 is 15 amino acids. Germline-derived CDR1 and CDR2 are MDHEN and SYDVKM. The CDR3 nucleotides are TGTGCCAGCAGTTTTCGGGGGCGCGGCGCAGATACGCAGTATTTT. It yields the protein CASSFRGRGADTQYF.

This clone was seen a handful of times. This CDR3 is CASSLGDENWLAGDMPSTDTQYF. The CDR3 DNA reads TGTGCCAGCAGTTTAGGGGACGAGAATTGGCTAGCGGGGGATATGCCTAGCACAGATACGCAGTATTTT. The V call is TRBV27, the J call TRBJ2-3, with 10 bases lining up with TRBD2. This CDR3 has 23 amino acids. The germline gives CDR1 MNHEY, CDR2 SMNVEV (reference sequence). The V and J ends lost 2 bases and 0 bases, in that order; junction bases with no gene match: 23.

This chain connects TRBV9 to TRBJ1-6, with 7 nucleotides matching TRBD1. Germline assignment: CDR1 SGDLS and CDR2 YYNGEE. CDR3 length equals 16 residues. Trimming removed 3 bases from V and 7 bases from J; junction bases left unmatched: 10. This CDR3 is CASSDPGQSGNSPLHF. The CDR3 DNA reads TGTGCCAGCAGCGACCCGGGACAGTCGGGGAATTCACCCCTCCACTTT.

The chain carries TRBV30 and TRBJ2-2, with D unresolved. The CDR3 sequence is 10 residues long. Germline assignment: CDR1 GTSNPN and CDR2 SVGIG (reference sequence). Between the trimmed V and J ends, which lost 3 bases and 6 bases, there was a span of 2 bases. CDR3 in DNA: TGTGCCTGGAGCCCCGGGGAGCTGTTTTTT. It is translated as CAWSPGELFF.

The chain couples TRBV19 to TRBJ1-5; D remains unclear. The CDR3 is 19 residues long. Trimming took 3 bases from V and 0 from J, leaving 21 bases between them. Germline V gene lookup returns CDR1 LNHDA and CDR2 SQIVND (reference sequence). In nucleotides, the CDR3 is TGTGCCAGTAGTATTAGTAAAGTAGAGGCGGGTTATAGCAATCAGCCCCAGCATTTT. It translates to CASSISKVEAGYSNQPQHF.

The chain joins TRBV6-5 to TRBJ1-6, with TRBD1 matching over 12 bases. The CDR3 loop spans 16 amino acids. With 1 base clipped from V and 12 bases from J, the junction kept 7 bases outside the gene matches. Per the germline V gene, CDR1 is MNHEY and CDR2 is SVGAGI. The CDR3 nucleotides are TGTGCCAGCAGTTACTTACCCGGGACAGGGGGCAGACCCCTCCACTTT. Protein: CASSYLPGTGGRPLHF.

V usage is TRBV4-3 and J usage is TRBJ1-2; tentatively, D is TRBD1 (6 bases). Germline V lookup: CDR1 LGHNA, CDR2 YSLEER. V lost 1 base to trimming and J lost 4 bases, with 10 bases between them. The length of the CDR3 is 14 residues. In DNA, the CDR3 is TGCGCCAGCAGCCAAGCCGGGGGCGCCTATGGCTACACCTTC. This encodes CASSQAGGAYGYTF.

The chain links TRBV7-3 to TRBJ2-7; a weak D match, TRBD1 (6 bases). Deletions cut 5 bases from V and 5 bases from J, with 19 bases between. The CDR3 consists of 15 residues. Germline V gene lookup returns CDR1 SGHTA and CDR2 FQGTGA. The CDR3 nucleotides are TGTGCCAGCAGCCAAGACAGGTTGGGGTCCAACGAGCAGTACTTC. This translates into CASSQDRLGSNEQYF.

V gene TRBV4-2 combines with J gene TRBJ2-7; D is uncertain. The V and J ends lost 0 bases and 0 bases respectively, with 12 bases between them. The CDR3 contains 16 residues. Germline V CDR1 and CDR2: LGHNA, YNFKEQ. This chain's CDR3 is CASSQDLGPGSYEQYF. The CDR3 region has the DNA TGTGCCAGCAGCCAAGATCTCGGGCCTGGCTCCTACGAGCAGTACTTC.

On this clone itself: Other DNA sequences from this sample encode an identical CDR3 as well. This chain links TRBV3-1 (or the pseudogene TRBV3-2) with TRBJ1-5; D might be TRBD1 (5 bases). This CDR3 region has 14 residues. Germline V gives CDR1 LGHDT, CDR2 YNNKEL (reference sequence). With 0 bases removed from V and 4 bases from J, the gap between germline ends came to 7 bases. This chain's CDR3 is CASSQDRGNQPQHF. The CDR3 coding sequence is TGTGCCAGCAGCCAAGATAGGGGAAATCAGCCCCAGCATTTT.

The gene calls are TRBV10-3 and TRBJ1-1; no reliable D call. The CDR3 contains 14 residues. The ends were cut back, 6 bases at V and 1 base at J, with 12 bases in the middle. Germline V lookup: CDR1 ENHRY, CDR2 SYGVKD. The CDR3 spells CAIRPTGSNTEAFF. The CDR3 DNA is TGTGCCATCAGGCCGACCGGGTCGAACACTGAAGCTTTCTTT.

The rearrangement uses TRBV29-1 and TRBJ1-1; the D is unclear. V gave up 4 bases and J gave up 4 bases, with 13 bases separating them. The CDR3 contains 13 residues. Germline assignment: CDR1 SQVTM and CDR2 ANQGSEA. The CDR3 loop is CSVVGSLGTEAFF. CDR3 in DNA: TGCAGCGTTGTGGGTTCGTTGGGCACTGAAGCTTTCTTT.

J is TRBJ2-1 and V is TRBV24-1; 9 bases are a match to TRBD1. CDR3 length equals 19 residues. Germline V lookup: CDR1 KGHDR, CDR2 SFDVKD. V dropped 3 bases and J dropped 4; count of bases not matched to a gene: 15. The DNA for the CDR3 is TGTGCCACCAGTGATCAATTTTTGACAGGGGGGCACCGATACAATGAGCAGTTCTTC. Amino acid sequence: CATSDQFLTGGHRYNEQFF.

The CDR3 is CASSHASASDTQYF. In nucleotides, the CDR3 is TGTGCCAGCAGCCATGCCAGCGCCTCAGATACGCAGTATTTT. The chain combines TRBV3-1 (or the pseudogene TRBV3-2) with TRBJ2-3; D uncertain. CDR3 length: 14 residues. Trimming left V 3 bases short and J 4 bases short, with 11 bases between. Germline lookup yields CDR1 LGHDT and CDR2 YNNKEL (reference sequence).

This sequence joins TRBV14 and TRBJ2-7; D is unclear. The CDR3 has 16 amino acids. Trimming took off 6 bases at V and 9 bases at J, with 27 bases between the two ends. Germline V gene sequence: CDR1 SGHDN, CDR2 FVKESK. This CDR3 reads CASSHIITSALSGQYF. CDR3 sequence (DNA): TGTGCCAGCAGTCACATAATAACAAGTGCCCTTTCGGGGCAGTACTTC.

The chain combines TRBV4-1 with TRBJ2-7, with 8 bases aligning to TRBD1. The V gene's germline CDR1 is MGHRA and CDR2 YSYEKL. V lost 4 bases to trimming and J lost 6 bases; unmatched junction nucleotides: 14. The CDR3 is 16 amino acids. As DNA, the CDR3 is TGCGCCAGCAGCCTCTACCAACAGGGGGGCCCCATCGAGCAGTACTTC. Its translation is CASSLYQQGGPIEQYF.